A selection of T cell receptor beta chains follows, all from one sample in a study of blood T cell repertoires in COVID-19. The data were produced by immunoSEQ multiplex PCR, yet TCRdb's version contains in-frame clones alone and is incomplete. This sample carries around 150,000 clones, roughly 91% of them seen once, and the ten largest clones take about 5%. The material sequenced was peripheral blood. The receptors were gathered from a woman between 50 and 59 years old with acute or convalescent COVID-19. Both conserved end residues are part of each CDR3. The D gene is left open where the match is weak. Clone size is stated in some rows and not others, as once, few, many or a class when expanded.

v_gene,j_gene,abundance,d_gene,CDR3nt,CDR3aa
TRBV15,TRBJ2-1,NA,NA,TGTGCCACCAGCAGAGATGAGAGCGCCTACAATGAGCAGTTCTTC,CATSRDESAYNEQFF
TRBV6-2/TRBV6-3,TRBJ2-5,NA,NA,TGTGCCAGCAGTTATCGCGGGGGCCTCCGGGAGACCCAGTACTTC,CASSYRGGLRETQYF
TRBV7-9,TRBJ2-3,NA,NA,TGTGCCAGCAGCTTGAGGAGGACGGATCACACAGATACGCAGTATTTT,CASSLRRTDHTDTQYF
TRBV11-3,TRBJ2-1,NA,NA,TGTGCCAGCAGCGTCCAGGGATTTCATGAGCAGTTCTTC,CASSVQGFHEQFF
TRBV28,TRBJ1-2,NA,TRBD1,TGTGCCAGCAGTGGGACAGGGATTAACTATGGCTACACCTTC,CASSGTGINYGYTF
TRBV19,TRBJ1-5,NA,TRBD1,TGTGCCAGCGTACGGACAGGGCTCAATCAGCCCCAGCATTTT,CASVRTGLNQPQHF
TRBV29-1,TRBJ1-1,NA,NA,TGCAGCGGCAACCTGGGGCAGGCTGAAGCTTTCTTT,CSGNLGQAEAFF
TRBV19,TRBJ2-7,NA,NA,TGTGCCAGTAGTATAGGTAGGGGAGGTTACGAGCAGTACTTC,CASSIGRGGYEQYF
TRBV6-2/TRBV6-3,TRBJ2-7,NA,NA,TGTGCCAGCAGTAGTCAGGGTTACGAGCAGTACTTC,CASSSQGYEQYF
TRBV7-2,TRBJ1-1,NA,TRBD1,TGTGCCAGCAACCCGGGACAGCCGAACACTGAAGCTTTCTTT,CASNPGQPNTEAFF
TRBV4-1,TRBJ1-1,NA,TRBD1,TGCGCCAGCAGCCAAGCCTATTCCATACTTATGGACAGGGCTACTGAAGCTTTCTTT,CASSQAYSILMDRATEAFF
TRBV7-3,TRBJ2-7,NA,TRBD1,TGTGCCAGCAGCTTACCATACCGGGACAGAACCTACGAGCAGTACTTC,CASSLPYRDRTYEQYF
TRBV4-3,TRBJ2-3,NA,TRBD1,TGCGCCAGCAGCCATGGACAGGCTAAGGAGGATACGCAGTATTTT,CASSHGQAKEDTQYF
TRBV6-5,TRBJ1-3,NA,NA,TGTGCCAGCACGGGAAACACCATATATTTT,CASTGNTIYF
TRBV5-1,TRBJ2-7,NA,TRBD1,TGCGCCAGCAGCAGGACAGGGGACGAGCAGTACTTC,CASSRTGDEQYF
TRBV24-1,TRBJ2-2,NA,TRBD1,TGTGCCACCAGTGAGGCCGGGACAGCACTTACCGGGGAGCTGTTTTTT,CATSEAGTALTGELFF
TRBV2,TRBJ2-3,once,NA,TGTGCCAGCAGTGAAGCAGCAGGGTCTGGCACAGATACGCAGTATTTT,CASSEAAGSGTDTQYF
TRBV18,TRBJ1-2,NA,NA,TGTGCCAGCTCACCACCTCAGATTAACTATGGCTACACCTTC,CASSPPQINYGYTF
TRBV28,TRBJ1-5,NA,TRBD1,TGTGCCAGCAGACGACAGGGGTGGCAGCCCCAGCATTTT,CASRRQGWQPQHF
TRBV9,TRBJ2-7,NA,NA,TGTGCCAGCAGCGGGCCTGGCGGAGGGATTTACGAGCAGTACTTC,CASSGPGGGIYEQYF
TRBV30,TRBJ2-2,NA,NA,TGTGCCTGGAAGGGGGGGTTGAACACCGGGGAGCTGTTTTTT,CAWKGGLNTGELFF
TRBV19,TRBJ2-1,NA,TRBD2,TGTGCCAGTAGTCGGCTAGCGGATTCCTACAATGAGCAGTTCTTC,CASSRLADSYNEQFF
TRBV10-3,TRBJ1-2,few,TRBD1,TGTGCCATCAGCCCAGACAGGGCGGATGGCTACACCTTC,CAISPDRADGYTF
TRBV7-2,TRBJ1-5,NA,TRBD1,TGTGCCAGCAGCTTACAGGGGGCCAGCAATCAGCCCCAGCATTTT,CASSLQGASNQPQHF
TRBV13,TRBJ2-1,NA,TRBD2,TGTGCCAGCAGCTTAGAAGGTAGCGGGAGGACTAGGTACAATGAGCAGTTCTTC,CASSLEGSGRTRYNEQFF
TRBV5-6,TRBJ2-7,once,TRBD1,TGTGCCAGCAGCCCGGACAGGGGCTACGAGCAGTACTTC,CASSPDRGYEQYF
TRBV6-5,TRBJ1-5,once,NA,TGTGCCAGCAGGGGCAGGGGTCAGCCCCAGCATTTT,CASRGRGQPQHF
TRBV19,TRBJ2-3,NA,TRBD2,TGTGCCAGTAGTATCGGGACTAGCGGTCACCAAGGGGATACGCAGTATTTT,CASSIGTSGHQGDTQYF
TRBV4-2,TRBJ1-6,NA,TRBD1,TGTGCCAGCAGCCTCCGGGACAGCTTTAATTCACCCCTCCACTTT,CASSLRDSFNSPLHF
TRBV5-1,TRBJ2-2,once,NA,TGCGCCAGCAGTACAGAGGCCCGGGGCACCGGGGAGCTGTTTTTT,CASSTEARGTGELFF
TRBV12-3/TRBV12-4,TRBJ1-2,NA,NA,TGTGCCAGCAGTTTAGGTCTATACTATGGCTACACCTTC,CASSLGLYYGYTF
TRBV18,TRBJ1-5,NA,NA,TGTGCCAGCTCACCACGGACAGGCAATCAGCCCCAGCATTTT,CASSPRTGNQPQHF
TRBV10-3,TRBJ2-3,NA,TRBD2,TGTGCCATCAGTACCGGCTCGGGAAGGCGGGGGGACACAGATACGCAGTATTTT,CAISTGSGRRGDTDTQYF
TRBV4-3,TRBJ2-7,NA,NA,TGCGCCAGCAGTCTCGAGGAGACAGGAGTCTACGAGCAGTACTTC,CASSLEETGVYEQYF
TRBV15,TRBJ1-3,few,TRBD1,TGTGCCACCAGCAGAGACCCCGGACAGGGTGGAAACACCATATATTTT,CATSRDPGQGGNTIYF
TRBV20-1,TRBJ1-2,few,NA,TGCAGTGCCCCTCGGGGGGATGGCTACACCTTC,CSAPRGDGYTF
TRBV7-2,TRBJ2-2,once,NA,TGTGCCAGCAGGCAAATCGGGGCCGGGGAGCTGTTTTTT,CASRQIGAGELFF
TRBV27,TRBJ1-4,NA,NA,TGTGCCAGCAGTTTAGCAGGGCGGGGAAAACTGTTTTTT,CASSLAGRGKLFF
TRBV28,TRBJ2-7,once,TRBD1,TGTGCCAGCAGTTTATTGGACAGGGCCTACGAGCAGTACTTC,CASSLLDRAYEQYF
TRBV4-1,TRBJ2-1,NA,TRBD2,TGCGCCAGCAGCCAAGTACTATCCGGACTAGCGGGAACCTCCTACAATGAGCAGTTCTTC,CASSQVLSGLAGTSYNEQFF
TRBV25-1,TRBJ2-2,NA,TRBD2,TGTGCCAGCGGCCTATGGGAGGGAGCGGCCGGGGAGCTGTTTTTT,CASGLWEGAAGELFF
TRBV7-8,TRBJ1-5,NA,NA,TGTGCCAGCAGCTTGGCAGGGGTCAATCAGCCCCAGCATTTT,CASSLAGVNQPQHF
TRBV10-2,TRBJ1-2,few,NA,TGCGCCAGCACCAGGCCAAACTATGGCTACACCTTC,CASTRPNYGYTF
TRBV19,TRBJ2-1,NA,TRBD1,TGTGCCAGTAGTGAACAGGGGGCCTACAATGAGCAGTTCTTC,CASSEQGAYNEQFF
TRBV2,TRBJ1-1,NA,NA,TGTGCCAGCAGTGCCGACAGGACTGGCGCTGAAGCTTTCTTT,CASSADRTGAEAFF